In this sample, the clone carrying this T cell receptor beta chain turned up many times. As yet, its antigen is unknown. The data were taken from a study of T cells in Graves' hyperthyroidism and ophthalmopathy. Study information: Sampling of peripheral blood happened at initial diagnosis, prior to any treatment.

A lack of ophthalmopathy progression within 18 months defined stable Graves' hyperthyroidism. Pregnant or lactating patients were excluded, as were those with uncontrolled infection or other autoimmune disease. Study-level results: The model's output predicted ophthalmopathy at a median of about 5.9 months prior to onset.

The germline V gene encodes CDR1 SNHLY and CDR2 FYNNEI. Trimming shortened V by 10 bases and J by 1 base, and 13 bases separated the two germline ends. The CDR3 length is 13 residues. RNA transcripts gave rise to amplified TCR beta CDR3 regions. HTBI primers drove first-round RT-PCR of the TCR CDR3. TCRdb reanalysed the multiplex PCR reads using MiXCR and keeps one entry per CDR3 protein. The table includes 500,000 to 600,000 distinct CDR3 sequences, about a sixth detected once. The specimen sequenced was blood. The receptor was derived from a woman younger than 30 with Graves' hyperthyroidism. The V gene is TRBV2, the J gene TRBJ1-2; D is ambiguous. The CDR3 DNA sequence: TGTGCCACCACCGCTGCGCGTAACTATGGCTACACCTTC. It yields the protein CATTAARNYGYTF. Variable domain in full (rest from reference TRBV2 and TRBJ1-2): EPEVTQTPSHQVTQMGQEVILRCVPISNHLYFYWYRQILGQKVEFLVSFYNNEISEKSEIFDDQFSVERPDGSNFTLKIRSTKLEDSAMYFCATTAARNYGYTFGSGTRLTVV.